This T cell receptor (beta chain) was identified in a study of blood T cell repertoires in COVID-19. For the study at large: Material from acute and convalescent COVID-19 was sourced from the United States, Italy and Spain. Sources were T cells, B-cell-depleted T cells, or PBMCs; the material itself was cDNA or gDNA.

Germline V lookup: CDR1 SGDLS, CDR2 YYNGEE. V lost 3 bases and J lost 7, with 17 bases in between. This CDR3 comprises 15 residues. Original methodology: Reference gene primer amplification gave nucleated cell count estimates. Libraries were prepared by immunoSEQ multiplex PCR; TCRdb keeps only in-frame clonotypes and omits some of them. For V, J and clone size, that table is used; D and trimming come from the DNA. The sample records about 400,000 clones, roughly 90% being singletons. The chain links TRBV9 to TRBJ1-5; a possible D gene is TRBD1 (6 bases). This TCR came from a man aged 35 to 55 with acute or convalescent COVID-19. Sequenced sample: peripheral blood. The CDR3 region is CASSAGGGARQPQHF. The CDR3 region has the DNA TGTGCCAGCAGCGCCGGCGGGGGCGCACGGCAGCCCCAGCATTTT.